This record looks at one T cell receptor (beta chain) sequence and its context. The target of this receptor is not known. No base quality values were provided; no much bigger clone lies one nucleotide off. RNA was extracted using the RNeasy kit, and about 0.5 to 1 ug of the RNA was reverse transcribed with random hexamers. The immunoSEQ multiplex PCR assay, covering 54 Vbeta and 13 Jbeta segments, was used to amplify TCR beta CDR3 regions. PCR amplification bias was corrected by using a synthetic template baseline for primer optimization and computational correction. The paper's processing steps were these. Only productive sequences were kept, with reads annotated to V, D and J genes according to IMGT and analyzed in immunoSEQ Analyzer. Clonality was computed as one minus Shannon entropy normalized by log2 of the number of productive unique sequences. For each patient and control, public and private clones were evaluated among the 100 most prevalent clones. Susac-specific clones were defined as absent from healthy and MS cohorts, around 1,000 published viral clones and other ImmuneACCESS disease sequences. The public sequencing data were trimmed at Q25 with fastp and processed into clonotypes with MiXCR by TCRdb, which kept only in-frame beta chains. Entries that share a CDR3 protein sequence are merged under the most common genes and DNA. These V and J calls derive from TCRdb rather than the authors' analysis. The sample table holds under 95,000 distinct CDR3 sequences, of which around 94% were seen once. The ten biggest clones cover about 0.3% of the sample.

Peripheral blood CD8+ and CD4+ T cells from healthy donors, Susac syndrome patients and multiple sclerosis patients were profiled by high-throughput TCR beta sequencing. Recently defined diagnostic criteria for definite or probable disease were met by the Susac syndrome patients. CD8+ TEMRA cells were enriched by FACS, while bulk CD8+ and CD4+ T cells were purified by magnetic negative isolation. Blood was drawn into EDTA tubes, processed within 24 hours, and PBMCs were isolated by density gradient centrifugation. PBMCs intended for TCR sequencing were frozen in liquid nitrogen and were later thawed in a 37 degrees C water bath. The sorted or isolated CD4+, CD8+ and CD8+ TEMRA cells had a purity of 90% or higher. This sample stems from a study of CD8 T cells in Susac syndrome (dated by TCRdb to between 2017 and 2020). Concerning the study at large: Among the Susac syndrome patients who were sequenced, clinically active disease was present in six and clinical remission was observed in roughly 8. At blood withdrawal, Susac syndrome patients were either therapy-naive, taking corticosteroids (in some cases with IVIg as well), or taking IVIg alone. The study used repertoire sequencing to test whether antigen drove CD8+ T cell activation and differentiation in Susac syndrome. The investigation overall reported the following: The number of individuals in the TCR sequencing and HLA analysis was acknowledged as relatively small. The CD4+ T cell repertoire of patients with Susac syndrome showed no detectable clonal expansion.

The source is a human donor with Susac syndrome. The sample was CD4+ T cells from PBMCs.

The CDR3 region reads CASSVSPSLNEQYF. The sequence in DNA is TGTGCCAGCAGCGTAAGCCCGTCGCTGAACGAGCAGTACTTC. The rearranged segments are TRBV9 and TRBJ2-7, with an unclear D gene assignment. Taken from cysteine to phenylalanine, the CDR3 has 14 residues. Only the CDR3 DNA is retained, 42 bases long and in frame from the first base. V is reduced by 1 base and J by 5 bases, leaving a spacing of 13 bases between them. From the germline V gene, CDR1 is SGDLS and CDR2 is YYNGEE.